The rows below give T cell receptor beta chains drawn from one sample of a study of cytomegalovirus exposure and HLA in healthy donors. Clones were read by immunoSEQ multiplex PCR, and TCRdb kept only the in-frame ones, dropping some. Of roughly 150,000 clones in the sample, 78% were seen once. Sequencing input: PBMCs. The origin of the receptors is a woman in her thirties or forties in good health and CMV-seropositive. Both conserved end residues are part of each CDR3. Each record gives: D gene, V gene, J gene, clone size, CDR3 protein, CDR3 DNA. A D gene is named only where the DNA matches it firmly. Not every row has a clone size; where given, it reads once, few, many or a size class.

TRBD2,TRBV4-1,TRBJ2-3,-,CATGTSGVSDTQYF,TGCGCTACCGGGACTAGCGGGGTTTCAGATACGCAGTATTTT
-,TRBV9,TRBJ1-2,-,CASSSGTRYGYTF,TGTGCCAGCAGCTCGGGGACACGTTATGGCTACACCTTC
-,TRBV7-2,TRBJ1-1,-,CASSADRNTEAFF,TGTGCCAGCAGCGCCGACAGGAACACTGAAGCTTTCTTT
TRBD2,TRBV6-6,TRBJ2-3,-,CASRRGRRTDTQYF,TGTGCCAGCAGACGCGGGAGAAGGACAGATACGCAGTATTTT
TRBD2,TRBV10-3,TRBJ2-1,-,CAISDQRGNEQFF,TGTGCCATCAGTGACCAGCGGGGGAATGAGCAGTTCTTC
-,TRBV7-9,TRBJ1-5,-,CASSSGNQPQHF,TGTGCCAGCAGCTCCGGGAATCAGCCCCAGCATTTT
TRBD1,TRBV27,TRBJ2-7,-,CASSLSGTGVYEQYF,TGTGCCAGCAGTTTAAGTGGGACAGGGGTCTACGAGCAGTACTTC
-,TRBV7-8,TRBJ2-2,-,CASRGSGVGGGELFF,TGTGCCAGCAGGGGGTCGGGGGTTGGCGGCGGGGAGCTGTTTTTT
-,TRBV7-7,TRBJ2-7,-,CASSLDASREQYF,TGTGCTAGCAGCTTAGACGCAAGTAGAGAGCAGTACTTC
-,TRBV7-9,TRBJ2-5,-,CASSYLGTQYF,TGTGCCAGCAGCTACCTCGGGACCCAGTACTTC
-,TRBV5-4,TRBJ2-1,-,CASSGGGLATNEQFF,TGTGCCAGCAGCGGGGGGGGCCTAGCCACCAATGAGCAGTTCTTC
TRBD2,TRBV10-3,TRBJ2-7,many,CAIGLALLEQYF,TGTGCCATCGGACTAGCCCTTCTCGAGCAGTACTTC
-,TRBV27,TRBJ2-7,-,CASSPTATYEQYF,TGTGCCAGCAGTCCTACAGCAACCTACGAGCAGTACTTC
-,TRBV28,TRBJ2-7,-,CASGTYEQYF,TGTGCCAGCGGCACCTACGAGCAGTACTTC
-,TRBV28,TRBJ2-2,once,CASRDRNTGELFF,TGTGCCAGCAGGGACAGGAACACCGGGGAGCTGTTTTTT
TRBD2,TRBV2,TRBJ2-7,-,CASRMTSPLKRSYEQYF,TGTGCCAGCAGAATGACTAGCCCACTTAAACGCTCCTACGAGCAGTACTTC
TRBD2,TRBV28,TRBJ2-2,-,CASSFPGLAGKNTGELFF,TGTGCCAGCAGTTTCCCGGGACTAGCGGGGAAGAACACCGGGGAGCTGTTTTTT
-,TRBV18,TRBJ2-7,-,CASSWGDSREQYF,TGTGCCAGCTCTTGGGGGGACTCTAGGGAGCAGTACTTC
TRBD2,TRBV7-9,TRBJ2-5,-,CASSRPGLAGGTQYF,TGTGCCAGCAGCCGTCCGGGACTAGCGGGGGGGACCCAGTACTTC
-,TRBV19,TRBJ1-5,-,CASLDGGANQPQHF,TGTGCCAGTCTCGACGGAGGGGCTAATCAGCCCCAGCATTTT
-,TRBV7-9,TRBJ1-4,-,CASSLGAVGSEKLFF,TGTGCCAGCAGCTTAGGGGCAGTCGGTTCTGAAAAACTGTTTTTT
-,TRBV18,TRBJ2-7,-,CASSLPERALEQYF,TGTGCCAGCTCACTCCCGGAGCGTGCTTTGGAGCAGTACTTC
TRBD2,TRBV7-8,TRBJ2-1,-,CASSSEGSGRVNNEQFF,TGTGCCAGCAGCTCAGAGGGTAGCGGGAGGGTAAACAATGAGCAGTTCTTC
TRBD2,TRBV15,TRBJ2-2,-,CATSKGTSDTGELFF,TGTGCCACCAGCAAAGGGACTAGTGACACCGGGGAGCTGTTTTTT
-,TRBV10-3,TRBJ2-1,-,CAISQTNEQFF,TGTGCCATCAGTCAAACTAATGAGCAGTTCTTC
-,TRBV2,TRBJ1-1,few,CASSESRGDTEAFF,TGTGCCAGCAGTGAAAGCAGGGGTGACACTGAAGCTTTCTTT
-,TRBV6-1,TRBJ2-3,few,CASSEGRDTQYF,TGTGCCAGCAGTGAGGGCCGGGATACGCAGTATTTT
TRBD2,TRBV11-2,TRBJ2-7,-,CASSFPGLASHEQYF,TGTGCCAGCAGCTTTCCGGGACTAGCCTCACACGAGCAGTACTTC
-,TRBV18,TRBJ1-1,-,CASSPPSSYEAFF,TGTGCCAGCTCACCACCTTCAAGCTATGAAGCTTTCTTT
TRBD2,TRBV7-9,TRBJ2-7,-,CASSRLAGDPKYF,TGTGCCAGCAGCCGACTAGCGGGAGACCCTAAGTACTTC
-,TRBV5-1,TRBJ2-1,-,CASSAYTLASEQFF,TGCGCCAGCAGCGCCTACACTCTAGCGAGCGAGCAGTTCTTC
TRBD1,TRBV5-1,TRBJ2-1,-,CASSKSGGYPRNINEQFF,TGCGCCAGCAGCAAGTCAGGGGGCTACCCCCGAAATATTAATGAGCAGTTCTTC
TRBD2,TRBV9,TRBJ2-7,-,CASSEGLAGVGYEQYF,TGTGCCAGCAGCGAGGGACTAGCGGGAGTAGGCTACGAGCAGTACTTC